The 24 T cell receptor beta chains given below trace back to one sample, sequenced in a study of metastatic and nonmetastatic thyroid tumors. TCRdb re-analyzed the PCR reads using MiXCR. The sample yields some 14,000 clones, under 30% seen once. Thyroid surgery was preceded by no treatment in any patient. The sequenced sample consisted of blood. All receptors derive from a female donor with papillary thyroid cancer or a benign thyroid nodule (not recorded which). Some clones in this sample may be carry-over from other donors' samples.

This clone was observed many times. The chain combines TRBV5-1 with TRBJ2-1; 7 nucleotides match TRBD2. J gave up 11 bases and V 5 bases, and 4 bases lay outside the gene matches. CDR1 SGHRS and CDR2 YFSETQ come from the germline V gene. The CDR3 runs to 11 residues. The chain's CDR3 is CASRMGGKQFF. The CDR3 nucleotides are TGCGCCAGCAGGATGGGGGGGAAGCAGTTCTTC.

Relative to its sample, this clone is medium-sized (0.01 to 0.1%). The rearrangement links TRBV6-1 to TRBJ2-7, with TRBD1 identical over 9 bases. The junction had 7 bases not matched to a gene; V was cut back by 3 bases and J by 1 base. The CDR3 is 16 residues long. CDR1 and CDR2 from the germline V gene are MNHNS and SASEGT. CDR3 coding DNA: TGTGCCAGCAGTGACAGAGGGACAGGGTCATCCTACGAGCAGTACTTC. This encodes CASSDRGTGSSYEQYF.

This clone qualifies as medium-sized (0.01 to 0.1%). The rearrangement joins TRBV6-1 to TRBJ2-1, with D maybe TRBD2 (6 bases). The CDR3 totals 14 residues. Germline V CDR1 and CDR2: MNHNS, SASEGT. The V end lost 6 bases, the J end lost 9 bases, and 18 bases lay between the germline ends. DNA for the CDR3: TGTGCCAGCAGCCGGGACTCCCGAGGCCCTGAGCAGTTCTTC. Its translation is CASSRDSRGPEQFF.

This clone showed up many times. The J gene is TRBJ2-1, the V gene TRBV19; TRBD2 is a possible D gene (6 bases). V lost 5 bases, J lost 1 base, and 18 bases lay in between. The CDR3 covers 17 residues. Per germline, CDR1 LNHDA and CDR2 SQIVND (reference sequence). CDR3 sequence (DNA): TGTGCCAGTAGTGCCTCTAGCGTGGGGTTTTCCTACAATGAGCAGTTCTTC. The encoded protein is CASSASSVGFSYNEQFF.

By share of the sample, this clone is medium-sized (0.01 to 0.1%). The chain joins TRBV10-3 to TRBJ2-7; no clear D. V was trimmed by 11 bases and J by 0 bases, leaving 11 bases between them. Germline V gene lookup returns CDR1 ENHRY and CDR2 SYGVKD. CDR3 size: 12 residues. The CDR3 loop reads CAARSSSYEQYF. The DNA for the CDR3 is TGTGCCGCACGTAGCAGCTCCTACGAGCAGTACTTC.

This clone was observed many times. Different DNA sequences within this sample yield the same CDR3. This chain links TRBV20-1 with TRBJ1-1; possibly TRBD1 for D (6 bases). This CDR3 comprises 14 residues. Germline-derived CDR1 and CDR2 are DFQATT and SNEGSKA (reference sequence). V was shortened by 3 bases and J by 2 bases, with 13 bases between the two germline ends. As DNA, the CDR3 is TGCAGTGCTAGCGAAGGGACACCCAACACTGAAGCTTTCTTT. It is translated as CSASEGTPNTEAFF.

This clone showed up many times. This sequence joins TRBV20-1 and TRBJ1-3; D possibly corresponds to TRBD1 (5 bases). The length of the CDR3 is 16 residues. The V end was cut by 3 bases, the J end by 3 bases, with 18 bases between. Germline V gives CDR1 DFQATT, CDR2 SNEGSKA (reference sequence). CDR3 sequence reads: CSARRPEAGLGNTIYF. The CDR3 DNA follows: TGCAGTGCTAGGAGGCCAGAGGCAGGGCTTGGAAACACCATATATTTT.

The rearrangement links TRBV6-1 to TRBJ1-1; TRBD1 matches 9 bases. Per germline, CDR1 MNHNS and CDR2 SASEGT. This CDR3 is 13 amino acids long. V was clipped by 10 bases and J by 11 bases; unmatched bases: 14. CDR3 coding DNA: TGTGCCACCCGGGACAGGGCGTTCGGTGGGGCTTTCTTT. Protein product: CATRDRAFGGAFF.

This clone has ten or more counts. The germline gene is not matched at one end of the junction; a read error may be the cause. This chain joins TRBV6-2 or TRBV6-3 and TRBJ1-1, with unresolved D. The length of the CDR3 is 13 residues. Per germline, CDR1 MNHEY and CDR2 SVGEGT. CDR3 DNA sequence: TGTGCCAGCAGTCGTCAAATGAACACTGAAGCCTTCTTT. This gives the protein CASSRQMNTEAFF.

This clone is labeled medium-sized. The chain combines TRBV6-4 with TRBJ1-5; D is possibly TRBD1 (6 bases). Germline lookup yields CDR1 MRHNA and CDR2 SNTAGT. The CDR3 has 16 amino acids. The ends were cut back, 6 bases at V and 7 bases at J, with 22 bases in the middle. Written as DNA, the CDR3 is TGTGCCAGCAGCCAGGGGTTTTCGGGGTCCCGGCAGCCCCAGCATTTT. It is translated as CASSQGFSGSRQPQHF.

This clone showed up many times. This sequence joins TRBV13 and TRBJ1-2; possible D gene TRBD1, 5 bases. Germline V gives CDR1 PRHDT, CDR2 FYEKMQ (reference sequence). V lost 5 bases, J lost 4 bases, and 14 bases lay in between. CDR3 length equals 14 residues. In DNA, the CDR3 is TGTGCCAGCAGCCGGGGCCACAACCTCTATGGCTACACCTTC. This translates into CASSRGHNLYGYTF.

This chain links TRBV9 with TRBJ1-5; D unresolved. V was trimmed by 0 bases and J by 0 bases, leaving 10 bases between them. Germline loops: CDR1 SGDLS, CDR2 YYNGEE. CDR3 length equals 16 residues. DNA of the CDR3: TGTGCCAGCAGCGTAGGGGGTTTGGGTAGCAATCAGCCCCAGCATTTT. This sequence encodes CASSVGGLGSNQPQHF.

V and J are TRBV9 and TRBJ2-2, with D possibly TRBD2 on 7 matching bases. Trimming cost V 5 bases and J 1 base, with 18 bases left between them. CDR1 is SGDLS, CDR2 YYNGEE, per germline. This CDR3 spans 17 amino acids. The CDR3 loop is CASSLWVGGVNTGELFF. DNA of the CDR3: TGTGCCAGCAGTCTTTGGGTAGGGGGGGTGAACACCGGGGAGCTGTTTTTT.

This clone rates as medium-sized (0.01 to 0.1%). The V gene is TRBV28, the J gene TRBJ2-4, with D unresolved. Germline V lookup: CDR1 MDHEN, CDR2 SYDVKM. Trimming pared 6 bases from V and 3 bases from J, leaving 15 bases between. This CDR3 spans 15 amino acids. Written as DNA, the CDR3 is TGTGCCAGCAGCTCACAGAACCCAAGCAAAAACATTCAGTACTTC. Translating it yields CASSSQNPSKNIQYF.

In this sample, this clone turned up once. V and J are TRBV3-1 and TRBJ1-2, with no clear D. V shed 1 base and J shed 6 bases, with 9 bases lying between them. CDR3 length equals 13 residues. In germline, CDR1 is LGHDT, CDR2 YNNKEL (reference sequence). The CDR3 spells CASSQVGRHGYTF. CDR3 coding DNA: TGTGCCAGCAGCCAAGTAGGGAGGCATGGCTACACCTTC.

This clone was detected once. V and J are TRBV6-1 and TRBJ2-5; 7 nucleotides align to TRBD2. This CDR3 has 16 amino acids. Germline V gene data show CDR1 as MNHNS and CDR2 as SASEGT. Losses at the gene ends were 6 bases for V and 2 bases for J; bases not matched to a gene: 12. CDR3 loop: CASRILSGAQQETQYF. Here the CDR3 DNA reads TGTGCCAGCAGGATATTAAGCGGGGCCCAACAAGAGACCCAGTACTTC.

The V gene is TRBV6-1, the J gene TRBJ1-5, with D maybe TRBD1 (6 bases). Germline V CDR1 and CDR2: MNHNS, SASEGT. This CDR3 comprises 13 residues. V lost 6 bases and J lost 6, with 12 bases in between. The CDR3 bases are TGTGCCAGCAGCCCGGGGGCAGGTCAGCCCCAGCATTTT. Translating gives CASSPGAGQPQHF.

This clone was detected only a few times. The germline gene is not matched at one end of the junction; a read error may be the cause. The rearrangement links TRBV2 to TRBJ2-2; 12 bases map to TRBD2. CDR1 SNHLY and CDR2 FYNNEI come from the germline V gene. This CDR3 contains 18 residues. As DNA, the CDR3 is TGTGCCAGCAGTGAAAGGCTAGCGGGGGGGGCAAACACCGCGGAGCTGTTTTTT. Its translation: CASSERLAGGANTAELFF.

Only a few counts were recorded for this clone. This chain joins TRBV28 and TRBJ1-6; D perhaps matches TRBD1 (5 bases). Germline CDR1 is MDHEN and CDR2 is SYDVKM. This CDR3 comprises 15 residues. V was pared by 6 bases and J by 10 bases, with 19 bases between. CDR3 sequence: CASRPTGVQKSPLHF. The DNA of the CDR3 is TGTGCCAGCAGACCCACAGGAGTTCAAAAGTCACCCCTCCACTTT.

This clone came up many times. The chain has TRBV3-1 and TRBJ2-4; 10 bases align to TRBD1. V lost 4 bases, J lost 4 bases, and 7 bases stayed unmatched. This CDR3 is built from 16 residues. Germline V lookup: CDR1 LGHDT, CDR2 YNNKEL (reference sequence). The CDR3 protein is CASSPPSGQGKNIQYF. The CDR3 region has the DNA TGTGCCAGCAGCCCTCCCTCGGGACAGGGGAAAAACATTCAGTACTTC.

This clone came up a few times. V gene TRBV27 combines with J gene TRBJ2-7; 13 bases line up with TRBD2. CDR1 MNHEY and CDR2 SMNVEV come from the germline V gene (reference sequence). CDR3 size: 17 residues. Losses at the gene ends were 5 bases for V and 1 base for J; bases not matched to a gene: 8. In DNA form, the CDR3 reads TGTGCCAGCAGTCCAGGACGGGGACTAGCGGGGTCCTACGAGCAGTACTTC. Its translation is CASSPGRGLAGSYEQYF.

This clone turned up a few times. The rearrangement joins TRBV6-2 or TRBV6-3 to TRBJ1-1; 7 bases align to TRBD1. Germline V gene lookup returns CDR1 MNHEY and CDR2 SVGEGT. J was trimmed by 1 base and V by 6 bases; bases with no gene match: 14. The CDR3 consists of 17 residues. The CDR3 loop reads CASRTNFQGGPNTEAFF. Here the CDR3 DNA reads TGTGCCAGCAGAACCAACTTCCAGGGGGGGCCGAACACTGAAGCTTTCTTT.

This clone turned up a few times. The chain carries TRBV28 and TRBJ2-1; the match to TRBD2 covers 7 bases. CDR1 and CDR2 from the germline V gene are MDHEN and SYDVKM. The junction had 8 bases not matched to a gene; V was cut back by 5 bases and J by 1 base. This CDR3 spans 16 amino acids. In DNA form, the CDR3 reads TGTGCCAGCAGTACTCCGGGACTACCTTCCTACAATGAGCAGTTCTTC. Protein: CASSTPGLPSYNEQFF.

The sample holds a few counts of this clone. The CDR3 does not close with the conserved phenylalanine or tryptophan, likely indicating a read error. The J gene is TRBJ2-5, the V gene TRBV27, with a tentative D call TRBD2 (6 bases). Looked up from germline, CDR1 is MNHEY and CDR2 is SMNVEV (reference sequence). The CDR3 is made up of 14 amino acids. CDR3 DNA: TGTGGCAGCAGTCCTTGGGGCGGGGCCCAGACCCAGTACTTA. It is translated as CGSSPWGGAQTQYL.